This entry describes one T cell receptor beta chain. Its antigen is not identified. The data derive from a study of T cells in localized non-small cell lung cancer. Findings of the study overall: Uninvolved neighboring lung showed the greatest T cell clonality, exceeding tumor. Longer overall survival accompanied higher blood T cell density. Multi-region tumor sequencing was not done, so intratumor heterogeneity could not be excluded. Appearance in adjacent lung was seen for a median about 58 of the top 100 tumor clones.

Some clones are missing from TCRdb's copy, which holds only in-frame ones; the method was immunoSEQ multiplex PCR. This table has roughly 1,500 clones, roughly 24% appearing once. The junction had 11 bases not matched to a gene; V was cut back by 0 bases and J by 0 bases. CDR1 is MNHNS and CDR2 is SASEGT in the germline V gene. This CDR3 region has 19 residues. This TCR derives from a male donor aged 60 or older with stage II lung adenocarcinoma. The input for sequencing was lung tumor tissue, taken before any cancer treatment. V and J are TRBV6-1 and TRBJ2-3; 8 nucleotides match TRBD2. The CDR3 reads CASSEALLGSGVSTDTQYF. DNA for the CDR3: TGTGCCAGCAGTGAAGCGCTTCTCGGTAGCGGGGTTAGCACAGATACGCAGTATTTT.